Below, one TCR beta chain is given with its context. Its matching antigen is unknown. This sample is part of a study of OX40 agonist ivuxolimab in advanced cancers. In the study overall: Cancers in dose escalation were hepatocellular, melanoma, renal cell and head and neck.

V shed 6 bases, J shed 3 bases, and the junction held 3 bases outside the gene matches. Per the germline V gene, CDR1 is MNHNY and CDR2 is SVGAGI (reference sequence). CDR3 length: 14 residues. Study results and limitations: Researchers did not establish what antigens the expanded peripheral T cells target. CD8+ T cells were the subset that, on average, had more expanded clones than CD4+.

TCRdb's table, derived via immunoSEQ multiplex PCR, lists solely in-frame clones and lacks some. Counted here are tens of thousands of clones, approximately 81% occurring once; the ten biggest clones make up 0.52%. The chain uses TRBV6-6 and TRBJ2-7; the match to TRBD2 covers 12 bases. The origin of this receptor is an adult with an advanced solid tumor such as melanoma, head and neck, liver or kidney cancer. The sample was CD4+ or CD8+ T cells sorted from blood, taken in a trial of the OX40 agonist ivuxolimab. The CDR3 reads CASRRLAGDYEQYF. The DNA of the CDR3 is TGTGCCAGCAGGCGACTAGCGGGAGACTACGAGCAGTACTTC.